The T cell receptor (beta chain) described here comes from a study of control samples from healthy donors and cancer patients. Data came from immunoSEQ multiplex PCR; TCRdb stores just in-frame clones and leaves some out. The repertoire holds 350,000 to 450,000 clones, over 75% seen once, with 5.5% to 7.5% in the top ten. CDR1 is LGHDT and CDR2 is YNNKEL in the germline V gene (reference sequence). With V trimmed by 3 bases and J by 6 bases, 2 bases remained unmatched. This CDR3 region has 14 residues. The clonotype was recovered from a man aged 35-49 years with head and neck cancer. The J gene is TRBJ2-2, the V gene TRBV3-1 (or the pseudogene TRBV3-2); TRBD2 matches at 9 bases. Sequencing was carried out using PBMCs. The CDR3 is CASSHAGGPGELFF. Here the CDR3 DNA reads TGTGCCAGCAGCCATGCGGGAGGGCCCGGGGAGCTGTTTTTT.